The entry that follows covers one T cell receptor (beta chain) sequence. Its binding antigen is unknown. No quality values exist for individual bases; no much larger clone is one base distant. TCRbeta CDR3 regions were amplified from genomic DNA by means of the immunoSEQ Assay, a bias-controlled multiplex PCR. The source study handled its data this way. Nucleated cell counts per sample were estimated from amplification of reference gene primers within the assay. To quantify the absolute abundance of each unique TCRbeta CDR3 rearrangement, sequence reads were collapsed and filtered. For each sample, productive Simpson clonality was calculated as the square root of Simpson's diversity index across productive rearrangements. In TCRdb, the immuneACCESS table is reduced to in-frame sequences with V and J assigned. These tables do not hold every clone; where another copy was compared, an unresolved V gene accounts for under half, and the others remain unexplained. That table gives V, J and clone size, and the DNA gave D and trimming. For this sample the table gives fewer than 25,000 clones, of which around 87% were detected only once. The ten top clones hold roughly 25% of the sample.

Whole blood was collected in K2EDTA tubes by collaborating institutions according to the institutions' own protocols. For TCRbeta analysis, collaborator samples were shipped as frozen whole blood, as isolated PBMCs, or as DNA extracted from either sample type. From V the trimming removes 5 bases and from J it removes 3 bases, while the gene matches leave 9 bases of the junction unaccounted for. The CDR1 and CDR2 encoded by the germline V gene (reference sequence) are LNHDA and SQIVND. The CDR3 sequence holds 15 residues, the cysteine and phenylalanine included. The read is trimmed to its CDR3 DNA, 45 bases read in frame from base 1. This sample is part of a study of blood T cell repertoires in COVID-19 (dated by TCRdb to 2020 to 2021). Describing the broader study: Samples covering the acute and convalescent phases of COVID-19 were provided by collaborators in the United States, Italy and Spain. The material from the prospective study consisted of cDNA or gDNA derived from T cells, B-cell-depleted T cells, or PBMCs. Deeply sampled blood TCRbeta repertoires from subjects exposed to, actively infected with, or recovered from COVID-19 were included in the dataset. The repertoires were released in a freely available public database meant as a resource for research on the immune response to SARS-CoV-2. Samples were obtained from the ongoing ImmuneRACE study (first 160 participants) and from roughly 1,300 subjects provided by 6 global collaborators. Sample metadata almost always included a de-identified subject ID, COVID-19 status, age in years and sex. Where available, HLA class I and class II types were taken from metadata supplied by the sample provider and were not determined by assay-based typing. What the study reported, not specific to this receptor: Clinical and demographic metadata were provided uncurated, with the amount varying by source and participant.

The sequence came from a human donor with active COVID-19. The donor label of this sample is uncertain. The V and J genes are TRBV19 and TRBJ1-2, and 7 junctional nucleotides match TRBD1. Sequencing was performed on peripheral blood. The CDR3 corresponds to CASSDPVGQHYGYTF. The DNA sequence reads TGTGCCAGTAGTGACCCGGTGGGACAGCACTATGGCTACACCTTC. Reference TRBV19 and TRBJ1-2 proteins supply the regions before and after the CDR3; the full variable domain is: DGGITQSPKYLFRKEGQNVTLSCEQNLNHDAMYWYRQDPGQGLRLIYYSQIVNDFQKGDIAEGYSVSREKKESFPLTVTSAQKNPTAFYLCASSDPVGQHYGYTFGSGTRLTVV.